This T cell receptor (beta chain) came from a study of cytomegalovirus exposure and HLA in healthy donors. Overall study results and limits: Exclusion as indistinguishable affected some V segments, including TRBV6-2 and TRBV6-3. A missense variant in DCLRE1C was later tied to TCR beta V- and J-gene trimming.

Points on this clone: Its specificity is not known.

It was with 60 Vbeta and 13 Jbeta primers that the PCR ran. TCRdb keeps only in-frame clones here, not all; method: immunoSEQ multiplex PCR. The sample records over 90,000 clones, around 63% being singletons. The germline V gene has CDR1 LNHNV and CDR2 YYDKDF (reference sequence). V dropped 5 bases and J dropped 3 bases, with 10 bases sitting between them. The CDR3 has 13 residues. This chain connects TRBV15 to TRBJ2-5; maybe TRBD2 (6 bases). Input material: PBMCs. The receptor was derived from a human donor in good health. The CDR3 loop reads CATSDTGEETQYF. CDR3 coding DNA: TGTGCCACCAGCGATACGGGGGAAGAGACCCAGTACTTC.